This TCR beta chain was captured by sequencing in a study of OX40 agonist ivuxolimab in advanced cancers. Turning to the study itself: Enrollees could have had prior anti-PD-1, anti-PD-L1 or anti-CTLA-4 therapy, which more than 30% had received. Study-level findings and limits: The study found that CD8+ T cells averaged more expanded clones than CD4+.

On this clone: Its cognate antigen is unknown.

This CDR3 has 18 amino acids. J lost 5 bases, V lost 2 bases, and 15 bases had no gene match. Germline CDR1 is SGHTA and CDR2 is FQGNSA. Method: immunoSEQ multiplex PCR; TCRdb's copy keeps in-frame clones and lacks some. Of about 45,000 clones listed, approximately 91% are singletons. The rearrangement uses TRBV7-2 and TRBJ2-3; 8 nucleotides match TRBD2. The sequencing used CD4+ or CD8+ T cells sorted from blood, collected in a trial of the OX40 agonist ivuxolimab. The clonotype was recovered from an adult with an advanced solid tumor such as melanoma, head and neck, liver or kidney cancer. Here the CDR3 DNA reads TGTGCCAGCAGCTTATATGAACGTTCGAGCGGGGGCGGAGATACGCAGTATTTT. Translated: CASSLYERSSGGGDTQYF.